The T cell receptor beta chain described here comes from a study of T cell responses to AZD1222 COVID-19 vaccine. Study results and caveats: Seropositive status at baseline applied to only 5 or 6 AZD1222 recipients.

J was trimmed by 4 bases and V by 5 bases; bases with no gene match: 8. Germline loops: CDR1 SNHLY, CDR2 FYNNEI. The CDR3 extends over 16 amino acids. Comment on this clone: Its specificity is not known.

The protocol was immunoSEQ multiplex PCR, while the TCRdb copy is restricted to in-frame clones and leaves out a portion. The table lists under 150,000 clones, roughly nine tenths of them singletons. The J gene is TRBJ1-4, the V gene TRBV2, with TRBD1 identical over 9 bases. The TCR was taken from an adult in good health. This specimen consisted of peripheral blood, obtained on day 0 of AZD1222 vaccination. This CDR3 reads CASSSRTGAGNEKLFF. The CDR3 DNA follows: TGTGCCAGCAGTTCTAGGACAGGGGCCGGTAATGAAAAACTGTTTTTT.